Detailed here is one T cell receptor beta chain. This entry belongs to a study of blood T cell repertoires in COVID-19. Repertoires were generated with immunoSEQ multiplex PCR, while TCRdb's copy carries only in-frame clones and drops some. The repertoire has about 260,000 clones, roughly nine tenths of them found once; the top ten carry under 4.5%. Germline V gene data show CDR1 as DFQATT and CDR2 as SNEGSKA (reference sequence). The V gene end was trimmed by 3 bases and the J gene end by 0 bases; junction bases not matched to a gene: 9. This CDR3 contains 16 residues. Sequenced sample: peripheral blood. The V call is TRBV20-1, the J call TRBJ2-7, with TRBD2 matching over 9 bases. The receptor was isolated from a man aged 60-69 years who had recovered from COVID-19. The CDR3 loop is CSASEFLAGTSYEQYF. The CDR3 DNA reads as TGCAGTGCTAGTGAGTTCCTAGCGGGGACCTCCTACGAGCAGTACTTC.